This is a list of T cell receptor beta chains from one sample in a study of blood T cell repertoires in COVID-19. Sequencing was performed with immunoSEQ multiplex PCR; in TCRdb, only in-frame clones are kept and a portion is missing. The sample includes about 220,000 clones, roughly 80% of them seen just once. Sequenced material: peripheral blood. All receptors come from a woman between 65 and 79 years old with COVID-19, enrolled during active disease. The CDR3 runs from the conserved cysteine through the conserved F or W. The D gene is left open where the match is weak. Size values are once, few and many counts, or a class for expanded clones, and some rows have none.

d_call	cdr3_length	clone_size	v_call	j_call	cdr3_aa	cdr3_nt
TRBD1	14	NA	TRBV24-1	TRBJ2-1	CATSDLTGVDMQFF	TGTGCCACCAGTGATTTAACAGGGGTCGACATGCAGTTCTTC
NA	14	NA	TRBV28	TRBJ1-5	CASCLGGDGQPQHF	TGTGCCAGCTGTCTTGGGGGCGATGGTCAGCCCCAGCATTTT
NA	13	few	TRBV28	TRBJ1-4	CASSFGTNEKLFF	TGTGCCAGCAGTTTCGGGACTAATGAAAAACTGTTTTTT
NA	16	NA	TRBV5-3	TRBJ2-5	CARKVTPGRHQETQYF	TGTGCCAGAAAGGTAACGCCAGGGAGGCACCAAGAGACCCAGTACTTC
NA	12	NA	TRBV7-2	TRBJ2-7	CASSRRGYEQYF	TGTGCCAGCAGCCGTCGGGGTTACGAGCAGTACTTC
NA	14	few	TRBV28	TRBJ1-1	CASSPWTDPQEAFF	TGTGCCAGCAGTCCCTGGACAGACCCTCAGGAAGCTTTCTTT
TRBD1	11	NA	TRBV30	TRBJ1-1	CAGDREFEAFF	TGTGCCGGAGACAGGGAGTTTGAAGCTTTCTTT
NA	14	NA	TRBV7-2	TRBJ2-1	CASSFEGVRNEQFF	TGTGCCAGCAGCTTCGAGGGAGTTAGGAATGAGCAGTTCTTC
NA	11	NA	TRBV7-2	TRBJ2-5	CASSQGETQYF	TGTGCCAGCAGCCAGGGGGAGACCCAGTACTTC
NA	19	NA	TRBV4-3	TRBJ2-7	CASSQAGWQGRGRSYEQYF	TGCGCCAGCAGCCAAGCAGGTTGGCAGGGGAGGGGAAGATCCTACGAGCAGTACTTC
NA	16	many	TRBV2	TRBJ1-3	CASSEEGLLGGNTIYF	TGTGCCAGCAGTGAGGAGGGCCTTCTAGGGGGAAACACCATATATTTT
NA	13	NA	TRBV19	TRBJ2-7	CASSTVPPYEQYF	TGTGCCAGTAGTACAGTTCCCCCGTACGAGCAGTACTTC
NA	16	NA	TRBV3-1/TRBV3-2	TRBJ1-2	CASSQDRGGPLYGYTF	TGTGCCAGCAGCCAAGATAGGGGGGGGCCACTCTATGGCTACACCTTC
TRBD2	19	few	TRBV7-2	TRBJ2-5	CASSPGRGLAGGRKETQYF	TGTGCCAGCAGCCCAGGCAGAGGACTAGCGGGAGGGAGGAAAGAGACCCAGTACTTC
NA	13	few	TRBV7-9	TRBJ1-4	CASSSTTNEKLFF	TGTGCCAGCAGCTCCACAACTAATGAAAAACTGTTTTTT
NA	15	NA	TRBV18	TRBJ1-2	CASSPGSATGYGYTF	TGTGCCAGCTCACCAGGGTCCGCGACTGGCTATGGCTACACCTTC
TRBD1	14	NA	TRBV7-6	TRBJ1-3	CASSSTGLGNTIYF	TGTGCCAGCAGCTCGACAGGGTTGGGAAACACCATATATTTT
TRBD1	15	many	TRBV28	TRBJ2-5	CASSLRGQNKETQYF	TGTGCCAGCAGTTTAAGGGGACAGAATAAAGAGACCCAGTACTTC
TRBD1	14	NA	TRBV18	TRBJ2-7	CASSGRQGPYEQYF	TGTGCCAGCTCAGGACGACAGGGCCCCTACGAGCAGTACTTC
NA	11	NA	TRBV27	TRBJ2-5	CASSLRETQYF	TGTGCCAGCAGTTTACGAGAGACCCAGTACTTC
TRBD1	12	NA	TRBV10-3	TRBJ1-4	CAISDDRGKLFF	TGTGCCATCAGTGACGACAGGGGGAAACTGTTTTTT
NA	15	NA	TRBV7-8	TRBJ2-2	CASSLVDSGAGELFF	TGTGCCAGCAGCTTAGTGGATTCAGGGGCCGGGGAGCTGTTTTTT
NA	14	NA	TRBV7-2	TRBJ1-1	CASSLDRRNAEAFF	TGTGCCAGCAGCTTAGACAGAAGGAACGCTGAAGCTTTCTTT
TRBD2	13	NA	TRBV29-1	TRBJ2-3	CSLGLAGVDTQYF	TGCAGCCTGGGACTAGCGGGAGTGGATACGCAGTATTTT
NA	16	NA	TRBV18	TRBJ2-3	CASSPEGGGRTDTQYF	TGTGCCAGCTCACCCGAAGGGGGGGGACGCACAGATACGCAGTATTTT
NA	17	once	TRBV6-2/TRBV6-3	TRBJ1-6	CASSPGRTSSYNSPLHF	TGTGCCAGCAGCCCAGGGAGGACGAGCTCCTATAATTCACCCCTCCACTTT
NA	16	NA	TRBV28	TRBJ1-5	CASSLYWAGSNQPQHF	TGTGCCAGCAGTTTATATTGGGCGGGGAGCAATCAGCCCCAGCATTTT
NA	14	NA	TRBV9	TRBJ1-3	CASSVAGDGNTIYF	TGTGCCAGCAGCGTAGCAGGGGATGGAAACACCATATATTTT
TRBD2	15	NA	TRBV5-4	TRBJ2-1	CASSLASGSHNEQFF	TGTGCCAGCAGCTTGGCAAGCGGGAGCCACAATGAGCAGTTCTTC
TRBD1	16	NA	TRBV19	TRBJ2-7	CASSAQGQGGTYEQYF	TGTGCCAGTAGTGCCCAGGGACAGGGAGGCACCTACGAGCAGTACTTC
NA	15	NA	TRBV11-2	TRBJ1-6	CASSLLNSYNSPLHF	TGTGCCAGCAGCTTATTAAACTCCTATAATTCACCCCTCCACTTT
TRBD2	16	NA	TRBV13	TRBJ2-2	CASSAYSGSFGGELFF	TGTGCCAGCAGCGCATATAGCGGGAGTTTTGGCGGGGAGCTGTTTTTT
TRBD2	16	NA	TRBV11-2	TRBJ2-1	CASNPWGLASRNEQFF	TGTGCCAGCAATCCTTGGGGACTAGCGTCACGTAATGAGCAGTTCTTC
NA	13	NA	TRBV12-3/TRBV12-4	TRBJ2-5	CASSFEAGETQYF	TGTGCCAGCAGTTTCGAGGCCGGGGAGACCCAGTACTTC
TRBD1	14	NA	TRBV28	TRBJ1-1	CASSPGQGWTEAFF	TGTGCCAGCAGTCCGGGACAGGGATGGACTGAAGCTTTCTTT
TRBD1	15	NA	TRBV7-9	TRBJ1-2	CASSLVQGALGGYTF	TGTGCCAGCAGCTTAGTACAGGGGGCCTTGGGTGGCTACACCTTC
NA	15	NA	TRBV11-3	TRBJ1-3	CASSLTAGAGNTIYF	TGTGCCAGCAGCTTAACGGCAGGGGCCGGAAACACCATATATTTT
TRBD1	16	NA	TRBV5-4	TRBJ2-1	CASSPSRTGNYNEQFF	TGTGCCAGCAGCCCTTCTCGGACAGGCAACTACAATGAGCAGTTCTTC
TRBD2	18	NA	TRBV4-3	TRBJ2-2	CASSQDPIGGSGTGELFF	TGCGCCAGCAGCCAAGATCCCATCGGCGGGAGTGGCACCGGGGAGCTGTTTTTT
TRBD2	15	NA	TRBV7-8	TRBJ2-7	CASSLGSGGPYEQYF	TGTGCCAGCAGCTTAGGTAGCGGGGGACCCTACGAGCAGTACTTC
NA	13	NA	TRBV4-3	TRBJ2-7	CASSQDLAYEQYF	TGCGCCAGCAGCCAAGATTTAGCCTACGAGCAGTACTTC
NA	12	few	TRBV7-9	TRBJ2-2	CASSVYTGELFF	TGTGCCAGCAGTGTATACACCGGGGAGCTGTTTTTT
NA	15	NA	TRBV9	TRBJ2-3	CASSGKHRHTDTQYF	TGTGCCAGCAGCGGAAAGCACCGCCACACAGATACGCAGTATTTT
TRBD1	15	few	TRBV7-8	TRBJ1-6	CASSRGQAVASPLHF	TGTGCCAGCAGCCGGGGACAGGCGGTAGCGTCACCCCTCCACTTT
NA	14	NA	TRBV4-1	TRBJ1-1	CASSQGAGWTEAFF	TGCGCCAGCAGCCAAGGAGCAGGGTGGACTGAAGCTTTCTTT
TRBD1	16	NA	TRBV5-6	TRBJ1-2	CASSLAGQRYNYGYTF	TGTGCCAGCAGCTTGGCGGGACAGAGATATAACTATGGCTACACCTTC
NA	14	NA	TRBV3-1/TRBV3-2	TRBJ1-5	CASSFGLENQPQHF	TGTGCCAGCAGCTTCGGGTTGGAAAATCAGCCCCAGCATTTT
TRBD2	14	NA	TRBV4-3	TRBJ2-7	CASSQSQRGYEQYF	TGCGCCAGCAGCCAATCCCAGCGGGGCTACGAGCAGTACTTC
NA	12	NA	TRBV12-3/TRBV12-4	TRBJ1-4	CASSPGVGGLFF	TGTGCCAGCAGTCCCGGGGTGGGGGGACTGTTTTTT
TRBD1	13	NA	TRBV28	TRBJ1-6	CASKPGGNSPLHF	TGTGCCAGCAAGCCAGGGGGTAATTCACCCCTCCACTTT
NA	14	NA	TRBV5-1	TRBJ2-5	CASSLSAAQETQYF	TGCGCCAGCAGCTTGAGTGCGGCTCAAGAGACCCAGTACTTC
TRBD2	14	NA	TRBV30	TRBJ2-1	CAWSSSSGSGEQFF	TGTGCCTGGAGTTCCTCTAGCGGGAGTGGTGAGCAGTTCTTC
TRBD2	17	NA	TRBV4-3	TRBJ2-3	CASSRGLAGGRTDTQYF	TGCGCCAGCAGCCGAGGACTAGCGGGAGGCCGCACAGATACGCAGTATTTT
NA	10	NA	TRBV29-1	TRBJ1-1	CSVSRGSAFF	TGCAGCGTTTCAAGGGGGAGTGCTTTCTTT